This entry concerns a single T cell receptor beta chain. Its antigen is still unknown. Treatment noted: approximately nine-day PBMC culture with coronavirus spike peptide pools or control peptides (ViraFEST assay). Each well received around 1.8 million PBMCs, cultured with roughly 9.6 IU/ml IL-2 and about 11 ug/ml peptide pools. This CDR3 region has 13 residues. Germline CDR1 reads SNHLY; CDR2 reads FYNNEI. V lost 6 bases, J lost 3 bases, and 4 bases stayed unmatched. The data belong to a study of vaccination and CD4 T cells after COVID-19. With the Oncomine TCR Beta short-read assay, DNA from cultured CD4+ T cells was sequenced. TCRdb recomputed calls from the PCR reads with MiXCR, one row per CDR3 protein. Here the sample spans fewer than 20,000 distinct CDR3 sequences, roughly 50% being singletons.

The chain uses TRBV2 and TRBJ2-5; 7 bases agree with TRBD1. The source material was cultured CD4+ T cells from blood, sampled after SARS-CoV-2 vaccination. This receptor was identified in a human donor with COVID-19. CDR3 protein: CASSRDREETQYF. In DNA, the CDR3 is TGTGCCAGCAGCAGGGACAGAGAAGAGACCCAGTACTTC.